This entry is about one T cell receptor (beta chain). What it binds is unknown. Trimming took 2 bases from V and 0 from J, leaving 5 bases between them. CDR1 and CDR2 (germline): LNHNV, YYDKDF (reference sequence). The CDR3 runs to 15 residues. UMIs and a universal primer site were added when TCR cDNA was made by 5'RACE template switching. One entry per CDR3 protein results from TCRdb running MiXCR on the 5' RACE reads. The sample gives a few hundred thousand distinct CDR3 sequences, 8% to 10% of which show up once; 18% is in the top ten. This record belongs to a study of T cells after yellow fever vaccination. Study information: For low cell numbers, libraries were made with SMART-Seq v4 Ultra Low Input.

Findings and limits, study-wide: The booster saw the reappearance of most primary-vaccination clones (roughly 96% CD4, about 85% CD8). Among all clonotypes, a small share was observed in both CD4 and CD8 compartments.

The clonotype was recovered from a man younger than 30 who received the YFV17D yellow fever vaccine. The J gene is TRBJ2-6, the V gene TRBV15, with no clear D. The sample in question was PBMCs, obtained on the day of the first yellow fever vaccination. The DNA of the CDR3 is TGTGCCACCAGCAGACAGTTCTCTGGGGCCAACGTCCTGACTTTC. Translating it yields CATSRQFSGANVLTF.